These 19 T cell receptor beta chains were sequenced from one sample in a study of early T cells in non-severe SARS-CoV-2 infection. TCRdb fed the 5' RACE reads into MiXCR, producing one record per CDR3 protein. The data contain about 110,000 distinct CDR3 sequences, 10% to 15% of them singletons. The sequenced sample was whole blood, obtained at baseline. All receptors derive from an adult who was a healthcare worker with PCR-confirmed SARS-CoV-2 infection or an uninfected control (not recorded which).

This clonotype was observed a handful of times. This chain joins TRBV7-8 and TRBJ1-1, with 7 bases aligning to TRBD1. The CDR3 totals 14 residues. V was clipped by 11 bases and J by 3 bases; unmatched bases: 12. Germline V gene sequence: CDR1 SGHVS, CDR2 FQNEAQ. As DNA, the CDR3 is TGTGCCTCGACCCGGGACAGCGCTTACACTGAAGCTTTCTTT. Residues: CASTRDSAYTEAFF.

This clonotype was seen a handful of times. V and J are TRBV7-9 and TRBJ2-4; D gene ambiguous. This CDR3 contains 15 residues. Per germline, CDR1 SEHNR and CDR2 FQNEAQ (reference sequence). Trimming pared 1 base from V and 0 bases from J, leaving 7 bases between. The CDR3 sequence: CASSLVAKAKNIQYF. Written as DNA, the CDR3 is TGTGCCAGCAGCTTAGTCGCGAAAGCCAAAAACATTCAGTACTTC.

This chain connects TRBV5-1 to TRBJ1-1; maybe TRBD1 (5 bases). Trimming cost V 3 bases and J 6 bases, with 18 bases left between them. CDR3 length equals 15 residues. Germline V lookup: CDR1 SGHRS, CDR2 YFSETQ. CDR3 nucleotide sequence: TGCGCCAGCAGCTGGCGCTCTGAGGGGAGGGCTGAAGCTTTCTTT. Translation: CASSWRSEGRAEAFF.

The chain recombines TRBV29-1 with TRBJ2-5; 7 nucleotides match TRBD2. The CDR3 has 12 amino acids. The J segment lost 3 bases and the V segment lost 3 bases, leaving 1 base of the junction unmatched. CDR1 is SQVTM and CDR2 is ANQGSEA in the germline V gene. As DNA, the CDR3 is TGCAGCGTTGAGGGGGGGGAAGAGACCCAGTACTTC. It is translated as CSVEGGEETQYF.

The chain combines TRBV4-1 with TRBJ1-2, with 7 bases identical to TRBD1. Germline V CDR1 and CDR2: MGHRA, YSYEKL. V was pared by 2 bases and J by 8 bases, with 5 bases of the junction left unmatched. The CDR3 covers 13 residues. CDR3: CASSQLTGYGYTF. The DNA of the CDR3 is TGCGCCAGCAGCCAACTGACAGGGTACGGCTACACCTTC.

The chain joins TRBV5-1 to TRBJ2-3; 11 bases match TRBD2. CDR1 and CDR2 from the germline V gene are SGHRS and YFSETQ. This CDR3 comprises 16 residues. Trimming took 0 bases from V and 4 from J; bases not matched to a gene: 4. The CDR3 nucleotides are TGCGCCAGCAGCTTGGGCTTAGCGGGAGGGGCAGATACGCAGTATTTT. As protein: CASSLGLAGGADTQYF.

This clonotype was observed at least ten times. The CDR3 bases are TGCGCCAGCAGCCCGCAGACAGGCGTCGACCCTCCTAAAAACTATGGCTACACCTTC. This codes for CASSPQTGVDPPKNYGYTF. The chain employs TRBV5-1 and TRBJ1-2; maybe TRBD1 (6 bases). V lost 4 bases and J 2 bases, leaving 27 bases between the germline ends. The germline V gene has CDR1 SGHRS and CDR2 YFSETQ. The CDR3 has 19 amino acids.

The table lists this clonotype with a few counts. This chain joins TRBV10-1 and TRBJ2-7, with D tentatively TRBD1 (6 bases). Germline V lookup: CDR1 WNHNN, CDR2 SYGVQD (reference sequence). V gave up 6 bases and J gave up 5 bases, with 20 bases separating them. The CDR3 runs to 15 residues. The CDR3 nucleotides read TGCGCCAGCAGCCGAGGTAGGGACAATATCCACGAGCAGTACTTC. Protein: CASSRGRDNIHEQYF.

V and J are TRBV20-1 and TRBJ2-2; D gene unclear. V was cut by 1 base and J by 5 bases, with 11 bases left in between. The CDR3 sequence is 14 residues long. Germline-derived CDR1 and CDR2 are DFQATT and SNEGSKA (reference sequence). The CDR3, as DNA: TGCAGTGCTAGAGCTTCACTGGGGACCGGGGAGCTGTTTTTT. Amino acids: CSARASLGTGELFF.

The gene calls are TRBV6-1 and TRBJ1-6, with 8 nucleotides matching TRBD1. The CDR3 is 15 amino acids. Germline V gives CDR1 MNHNS, CDR2 SASEGT. The ends lost 6 bases at V and 7 bases at J; junction bases unmatched: 8. CDR3 sequence (DNA): TGTGCCAGCAGCCGGGACAGGTCAGCAAATTCACCCCTCCACTTT. Encoded protein: CASSRDRSANSPLHF.

The table lists this clonotype with many counts. The V and J genes are TRBV12-3 or TRBV12-4 and TRBJ2-3; D gene ambiguous. V gave up 6 bases and J gave up 2 bases, with 6 bases separating them. The CDR3 has 12 residues. In DNA, the CDR3 is TGTGCCAGCAGCGCAACCACAGATACGCAGTATTTT. Residues: CASSATTDTQYF.

This chain joins TRBV29-1 and TRBJ2-5; possibly TRBD1 or TRBD2 for D (5 bases each). This CDR3 has 13 amino acids. Per the germline V gene, CDR1 is SQVTM and CDR2 is ANQGSEA. The V end lost 3 bases, the J end lost 5 bases, and 13 bases lay between the germline ends. The DNA of the CDR3 is TGCAGCGTTGATCCGAAGGGGACGGAGACCCAGTACTTC. As protein: CSVDPKGTETQYF. Using reference TRBV29-1 and TRBJ2-5 for the parts outside the CDR3, the full variable domain is SAVISQKPSRDICQRGTSLTIQCQVDSQVTMMFWYRQQPGQSLTLIATANQGSEATYESGFVIDKFPISRPNLTFSTLTVSNMSPEDSSIYLCSVDPKGTETQYFGPGTRLLVL.

The V and J genes are TRBV12-3 or TRBV12-4 and TRBJ2-2, with D perhaps TRBD1 (6 bases). The V end was cut by 6 bases, the J end by 7 bases, with 18 bases between. The CDR3 loop spans 15 amino acids. CDR3 coding DNA: TGTGCCAGCAGCCCCCGGGACAACGAGAACGGGGAGCTGTTTTTT. As protein: CASSPRDNENGELFF.

This clonotype was counted only a few times. The genes are TRBV5-6 and TRBJ2-1, with unresolved D. There are 14 residues in the CDR3. Trimming stripped 7 bases from V and 3 bases from J, with 14 bases between. CDR1 and CDR2 (germline): SGHDT, YYEEEE. The CDR3 here is CASQPGLNYNEQFF. CDR3 in DNA: TGTGCCAGCCAGCCCGGTCTGAACTACAATGAGCAGTTCTTC.

This clonotype occurred a few times. The chain uses TRBV3-1 and TRBJ2-5, with D perhaps matching TRBD2 (6 bases). This CDR3 comprises 17 residues. Trimming took off 0 bases at V and 2 bases at J, with 16 bases between the two ends. Germline values: CDR1 LGHDT, CDR2 YNNKEL (reference sequence). CDR3 in DNA: TGTGCCAGCAGCCAAGAAGTAAGGAGGGTTCGGCAAGAGACCCAGTACTTC. Translated, it gives CASSQEVRRVRQETQYF.

This clonotype was seen repeatedly, ten times or more. CDR3 bases: TGCAGCGTGAGCTATGGGGAGACCCAGTACTTC. Translation: CSVSYGETQYF. The chain recombines TRBV29-1 with TRBJ2-5; no clear D. CDR3 length: 11 amino acids. The germline CDR1 and CDR2 sequences are SQVTM and ANQGSEA. The V end lost 6 bases, the J end lost 5 bases, and 10 bases lay between the germline ends.

This clonotype has just a few counts. CDR3 residues: CASSSPGQGLYEQYF. CDR3 coding DNA: TGTGCCAGCAGTTCACCGGGACAGGGCCTCTACGAGCAGTACTTC. The chain carries TRBV6-1 and TRBJ2-7, with 9 bases that match TRBD1. With 5 bases clipped from V and 3 bases from J, the junction kept 8 bases outside the gene matches. This CDR3 has 15 amino acids. Per the germline V gene, CDR1 is MNHNS and CDR2 is SASEGT.

V and J are TRBV12-3 or TRBV12-4 and TRBJ1-1; perhaps TRBD1 as D (6 bases). V was pared by 4 bases and J by 10 bases, with 22 bases between. This CDR3 contains 15 residues. CDR3 protein: CASSSPRGVIGRAFF. The CDR3, as DNA: TGTGCCAGCAGTTCTCCCAGGGGTGTCATAGGTCGAGCTTTCTTT.

This clonotype has only a few counts. The chain combines TRBV29-1 with TRBJ2-2, with 9 positions matching TRBD2. Germline CDR1 SQVTM, CDR2 ANQGSEA. This CDR3 is 14 amino acids long. Germline trimming cut 4 bases from V and 6 bases from J; bases unmatched to any gene: 6. The CDR3 nucleotides read TGCAGCGTTGGTCCTAGCGGGATCGCCGGGGAGCTGTTTTTT. The encoded protein is CSVGPSGIAGELFF.